Each of the 3 T cell receptor beta chains below was sequenced from the same sample in a study of T-cell memory formation after mild COVID-19. MiXCR, applied by TCRdb to the 5' RACE reads, yields one record per CDR3 protein. There are over 150,000 distinct CDR3 sequences in the sample; around a sixth occur only once, and 3.5% to 5% lies in the top ten. The sequenced material came from PBMCs or a T cell subset sorted from them (not recorded which). The receptors stem from a man aged 18 to 30 who had mild COVID-19 (a few samples of this study predate the infection). Cell type and time point are not known.

The V call is TRBV6-2 or TRBV6-3, the J call TRBJ2-5, with 7 bases aligning to TRBD1. The V segment lost 5 bases and the J segment 3 bases; nucleotides outside the gene matches: 3. The germline V gene has CDR1 MNHEY and CDR2 SVGEGT. The CDR3 has 13 amino acids. The CDR3 nucleotides read TGTGCCAGCAGTAGGGACAGAAAAGAGACCCAGTACTTC. As protein: CASSRDRKETQYF.

Many counts were recorded for this clonotype. The chain is built from TRBV29-1 and TRBJ2-2, with unresolved D. Germline V CDR1 and CDR2: SQVTM, ANQGSEA. The CDR3 runs 13 residues. Trimming took 5 bases from V and 7 from J, leaving 14 bases between them. The CDR3 DNA reads TGCAGCGTTAAATATCACACAGACGGGGAGCTGTTTTTT. It specifies CSVKYHTDGELFF.

The count of this clonotype is one. This chain connects TRBV9 to TRBJ2-3; TRBD1 matches 10 bases. V shed 0 bases and J 2 bases; nucleotides not matched to a gene: 6. The V gene's germline CDR1 is SGDLS and CDR2 YYNGEE. The CDR3 has 17 residues. For the CDR3, the DNA is TGTGCCAGCAGCGTAGGATGGGGACAGGGGTTCACAGATACGCAGTATTTT. It specifies CASSVGWGQGFTDTQYF.